This TCR beta chain was recovered during a study of blood T cell repertoires in COVID-19. Germline V gives CDR1 LGHDT, CDR2 YNNKEL (reference sequence). J gave up 1 base and V 0 bases, and 10 bases lay outside the gene matches. The CDR3 runs 19 residues. Clones were sequenced by immunoSEQ multiplex PCR, and TCRdb holds only the in-frame ones, with some missing. This table has approximately 270,000 clones, around 90% appearing once. Sequencing was performed on peripheral blood. This TCR was sampled from a man in his fifties with acute or convalescent COVID-19. The chain combines TRBV3-1 (or the pseudogene TRBV3-2) with TRBJ2-1; the match to TRBD2 covers 9 bases. The CDR3: CASSQDSLLAGLSYNEQFF. The CDR3 nucleotides are TGTGCCAGCAGCCAAGATAGTTTGCTAGCGGGGCTGTCCTACAATGAGCAGTTCTTC.